The 9 T cell receptor beta chains in this list originate from one sample, sequenced in a study of shared clonotypes between healthy human individuals. Assay: immunoSEQ multiplex PCR; the TCRdb copy retains only in-frame clones and omits some. Here the sample spans hundreds of thousands of clones, less than 85% being singletons. The sample was memory CD4+ T cells sorted from blood. Documented subset: CD45RA-negative fraction. The origin of the receptors is a young woman in good health.

V and J are TRBV27 and TRBJ1-6; tentative D call: TRBD1 (6 bases). CDR3 length equals 15 residues. V dropped 4 bases and J dropped 10 bases, with 17 bases sitting between them. Germline lookup yields CDR1 MNHEY and CDR2 SMNVEV (reference sequence). This CDR3 reads CASSSTGQIGSPLHF. CDR3 nucleotide sequence: TGTGCCAGCAGTTCGACCGGACAGATCGGATCACCCCTCCACTTT.

This rearrangement joins TRBV10-3 to TRBJ2-7, with D tentatively TRBD1 (5 bases). The V end lost 3 bases, the J end lost 0 bases, and 15 bases lay between the germline ends. The CDR3 is 16 amino acids. Germline V CDR1 and CDR2: ENHRY, SYGVKD. The CDR3 reads CAISEALTDSSYEQYF. The CDR3 coding sequence is TGTGCCATCAGTGAAGCATTGACAGACAGCTCCTACGAGCAGTACTTC.

The gene calls are TRBV28 and TRBJ1-3, with 12 bases that match TRBD1. This CDR3 has 17 amino acids. Germline V CDR1 and CDR2: MDHEN, SYDVKM. With 3 bases clipped from V and 5 bases from J, the junction kept 8 bases outside the gene matches. The CDR3 is CASSLVSGTGGRNTIYF. As DNA, the CDR3 is TGTGCCAGCAGTTTGGTCTCCGGGACAGGGGGCCGAAACACCATATATTTT.

The chain combines TRBV29-1 with TRBJ2-1; 9 nucleotides line up with TRBD2. With 7 bases clipped from V and 6 bases from J, the junction kept 19 bases outside the gene matches. Germline V gene lookup returns CDR1 SQVTM and CDR2 ANQGSEA. The CDR3 covers 17 residues. The chain's CDR3 is CSATAGRGASGTNEQFF. Written as DNA, the CDR3 is TGCAGCGCGACAGCGGGCAGGGGAGCTAGCGGGACCAATGAGCAGTTCTTC.

This clone was seen a few times. The V call is TRBV7-7, the J call TRBJ2-1, with 9 positions matching TRBD1. CDR3 size: 15 residues. The germline V gene encodes CDR1 SSHAT and CDR2 FNYEAQ (reference sequence). Trimming cost V 4 bases and J 6 bases; bases outside gene matches: 7. As DNA, the CDR3 is TGTGCCAGCAGCTCGTCCGGGACAGGGTCCAATGAGCAGTTCTTC. This translates into CASSSSGTGSNEQFF.

The rearrangement joins TRBV19 to TRBJ2-7, with 12 bases that match TRBD2. CDR1 is LNHDA, CDR2 SQIVND, per germline (reference sequence). Trimming removed 3 bases from V and 5 bases from J; junction bases left unmatched: 8. This CDR3 comprises 16 residues. CDR3 sequence: CASSIALTSGRNEQYF. CDR3 DNA: TGTGCCAGTAGTATCGCACTCACTAGCGGGAGGAACGAGCAGTACTTC.

This clone has more than one count but fewer than ten. V usage is TRBV5-6 and J usage is TRBJ2-7, with D possibly being TRBD1 or TRBD2 (6 bases each). Trimming shortened V by 3 bases and J by 0 bases, and 16 bases separated the two germline ends. There are 16 residues in the CDR3. Germline-derived CDR1 and CDR2 are SGHDT and YYEEEE. CDR3 in DNA: TGTGCCAGCAGCTCGTTTGGGGGGCACCTCTCCTACGAGCAGTACTTC. Translating gives CASSSFGGHLSYEQYF.

The chain has TRBV5-1 and TRBJ2-7, with a tentative D call TRBD1 (7 bases). Between the trimmed V and J ends, which lost 3 bases and 2 bases, there was a span of 12 bases. CDR1 and CDR2 from the germline V gene are SGHRS and YFSETQ. The CDR3 consists of 14 residues. As DNA, the CDR3 is TGCGCCAGCAGCTGGAGGGACAGCACCTACGAGCAGTACTTC. Translation: CASSWRDSTYEQYF.

This clone has only a few counts. This sequence joins TRBV2 and TRBJ1-5; D is ambiguous. The V and J ends lost 2 bases and 2 bases respectively, with 7 bases between them. CDR1 and CDR2 (germline): SNHLY, FYNNEI. The CDR3 consists of 14 residues. The CDR3 region has the DNA TGTGCCAGCAGTGAAATCGAGCGCAATCAGCCCCAGCATTTT. This sequence encodes CASSEIERNQPQHF.